Included here is one TCR beta chain sequence, with context. The antigen is unknown. The sample belongs to a study of T cells in Graves' hyperthyroidism and ophthalmopathy. Turning to the study itself: Staff took peripheral blood when the initial diagnosis was made, before any treatment began.

The TCR beta CDR3 regions underwent amplification using RNA transcripts as the source. When the TCR CDR3 underwent first-round RT-PCR, the HTBI primer set was used. TCRdb passed the multiplex PCR reads through MiXCR, listing each CDR3 protein once. Seen here are around 800,000 distinct CDR3 sequences, over 35% observed once, and the top ten hold 7% to 10%. V gave up 0 bases and J gave up 0 bases; unmatched junction bases: 9. This CDR3 is built from 17 residues. Per the germline V gene, CDR1 is SGDLS and CDR2 is YYNGEE. Whole-study results and caveats: The authors' 13 V-J model separated ophthalmopathy from stable hyperthyroidism. Most expanded thyroid clonotypes above 0.001 recurred in blood.

Sequenced material: blood. The TCR comes from a man in his late teens or twenties with Graves' hyperthyroidism. This chain joins TRBV9 and TRBJ2-7, with 7 bases fitting TRBD1. The CDR3 DNA follows: TGTGCCAGCAGCGTAGAGGTGGGGGCAGGGGGCTCCTACGAGCAGTACTTC. It yields the protein CASSVEVGAGGSYEQYF.